The present T cell receptor (beta chain) was sequenced within a study of T cells after yellow fever vaccination (dated by TCRdb to between 2019 and 2020). Broadly, across the study: The SMART-Seq v4 Ultra Low Input RNA kit was used to prepare libraries from fractions with low cell numbers. Bulk TCR alpha and beta repertoires were sequenced longitudinally to track T-cell clones before and after primary and booster YFV17D yellow fever vaccination. Blood was drawn at multiple timepoints before and after primary and secondary immunization, with bulk PBMC replicates and cell subsets isolated. The cohort comprised two healthy male donors, one aged 18 to 30 and one aged 30 to 40 years.

Of note for this clonotype: Its antigen is still unknown. Base qualities are not at hand, and no much larger clone is one base apart.

Paper-wide results and their limitations: Most clones expanded after primary vaccination (96% of CD4 and 88% of CD8) were re-detected after the booster, suggesting that broad memory maintenance occurred. Compared with the primary T-cell response, the secondary T-cell response was faster but weaker, reaching its peak on day 5 rather than on day 15. Computational filtering was required because FACS-sorted repertoires could contain abundant contaminating clonotypes from the bulk population. A small share of clonotypes was detected in both CD4 and CD8 compartments, with the overlap likely arising from convergent recombination. Only two donors were included in the study, so the extent to which the findings can be generalized is limited.

What the treatment or condition label conveys for this sample: live attenuated yellow fever vaccine strain. At each blood-draw timepoint, two biological replicates of bulk PBMCs were collected. A standard Ficoll-Paque protocol was used to isolate PBMCs from peripheral blood. TriZol was used to extract RNA from bulk PBMCs, from CD4 and CD8 fractions, and from dextramer-positive and dextramer-negative fractions. Counted from cysteine to phenylalanine, this CDR3 has 13 amino acids. Left in the record is the CDR3 DNA by itself, 39 bases read in frame from the first base. The germline V gene gives CDR1 as SNHLY and CDR2 as FYNNEI. V is reduced by 6 bases and J by 8 bases, leaving a spacing of 16 bases between them. TCR cDNA was synthesized by 5'RACE template switching, which introduced a universal primer site and unique molecular identifiers. Priming of cDNA synthesis was performed from both the TCR alpha and TCR beta constant segments. Library amplification used two PCR steps, and the second PCR step added sample barcodes and sequencing adapters. Sequencing of libraries was performed on Illumina HiSeq 2500 (2x100 bp) or NovaSeq (2x150 bp). From the authors' description of their analysis: Reads were demultiplexed and collapsed into UMI consensus sequences with MIGEC, and V(D)J alignment was performed with MiXCR. Vaccine-responding clonotypes were defined with edgeR using replicate PBMC samples, requiring FDR below 0.01 and a log2 fold change above 5 up to day 15. Each bulk clonotype received a CD4 or CD8 identity based on whether the sequenced CD4 or CD8 repertoire contained that clonotype at higher abundance. TCRdb ran its own pipeline on the public reads, namely fastp trimming at Q25 and MiXCR clone calling, and kept in-frame beta chains. CDR3 protein duplicates are merged, each entry listing the most common genes and DNA. V and J calls and clone size were set by TCRdb, not the authors. Counted in this sample were 500,000 to 650,000 distinct CDR3 sequences; roughly 12% of them appeared once. The top ten clones comprise about 14% of the sample.

The sequences come from PBMCs, collected on the day of the yellow fever booster vaccination. The source is a man aged 30 to 45 who received the YFV17D yellow fever vaccine. This chain is built from TRBV2 and TRBJ1-2; the D gene is possibly TRBD1, with 5 bases matching. The CDR3: CASRTQGAEGYTF. DNA sequence: TGTGCCAGCAGAACCCAGGGTGCTGAGGGCTACACCTTC.